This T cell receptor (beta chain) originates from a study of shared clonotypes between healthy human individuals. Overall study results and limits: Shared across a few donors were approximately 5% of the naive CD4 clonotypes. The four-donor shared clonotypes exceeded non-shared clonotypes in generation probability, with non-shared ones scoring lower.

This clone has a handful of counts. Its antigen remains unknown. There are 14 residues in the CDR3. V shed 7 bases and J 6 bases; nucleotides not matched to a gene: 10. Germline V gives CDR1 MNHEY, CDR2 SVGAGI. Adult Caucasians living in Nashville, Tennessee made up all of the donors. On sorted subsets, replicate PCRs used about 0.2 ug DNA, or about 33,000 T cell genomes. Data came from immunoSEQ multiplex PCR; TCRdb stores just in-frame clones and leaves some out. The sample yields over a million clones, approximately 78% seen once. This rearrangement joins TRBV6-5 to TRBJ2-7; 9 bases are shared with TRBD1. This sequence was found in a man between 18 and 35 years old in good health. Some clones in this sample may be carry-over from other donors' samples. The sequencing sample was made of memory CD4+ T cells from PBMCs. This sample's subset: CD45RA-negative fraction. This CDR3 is CASTPPGQGREQYF. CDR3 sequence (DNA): TGTGCCAGCACCCCACCGGGACAGGGTCGCGAGCAGTACTTC.